The rows below give T cell receptor beta chains drawn from one sample of a study of blood T cell repertoires in COVID-19. The protocol was immunoSEQ multiplex PCR, while the TCRdb copy is restricted to in-frame clones and leaves out a portion. The sample yields approximately 480,000 clones, 75% to 90% seen once. The sample comprised PBMCs or T cells enriched from blood (not recorded which). The receptors originated from a woman younger than 30 who had recovered from COVID-19. CDR3s include the opening cysteine and the closing phenylalanine or tryptophan. D genes are given only for firm matches. Clone size is given for some rows only: seen once, a few or many times, or a class if the clone is expanded.

j_gene: TRBJ1-1; abundance: -; d_gene: -; v_gene: TRBV28; CDR3nt: TGTGCCAGCAGTCCCCCCGGGGCTGAAGCTTTCTTT; CDR3aa: CASSPPGAEAFF
j_gene: TRBJ1-1; abundance: -; d_gene: TRBD1; v_gene: TRBV6-5; CDR3nt: TGTGCCAGCAGTTACGCAGGGGGTGAAGCTTTCTTT; CDR3aa: CASSYAGGEAFF
j_gene: TRBJ2-3; abundance: -; d_gene: TRBD2; v_gene: TRBV2; CDR3nt: TGTGCCAGCAGTGAAGGGGGTAGCGGGGGTTTAGATACGCAGTATTTT; CDR3aa: CASSEGGSGGLDTQYF
j_gene: TRBJ2-3; abundance: -; d_gene: -; v_gene: TRBV3-1/TRBV3-2; CDR3nt: TGTGCCAGCAGCTCCGTGGACTCTGGGTCGAATACGCAGTATTTT; CDR3aa: CASSSVDSGSNTQYF
j_gene: TRBJ1-1; abundance: -; d_gene: TRBD1; v_gene: TRBV7-9; CDR3nt: TGTGCCAGCACTGAGACAGGGTGGGGCACTGAAGCTTTCTTT; CDR3aa: CASTETGWGTEAFF
j_gene: TRBJ1-1; abundance: few; d_gene: -; v_gene: TRBV19; CDR3nt: TGTGCCAGTAGTATGTTGGGGGGAAACACTGAAGCTTTCTTT; CDR3aa: CASSMLGGNTEAFF
j_gene: TRBJ1-5; abundance: -; d_gene: -; v_gene: TRBV6-5; CDR3nt: TGTGCCAGCAGGGACAGAAACAGCAATCAGCCCCAGCATTTT; CDR3aa: CASRDRNSNQPQHF
j_gene: TRBJ2-5; abundance: -; d_gene: -; v_gene: TRBV7-8; CDR3nt: TGTGCCAGCAGCTTAATGGCAAATCAAGAGACCCAGTACTTC; CDR3aa: CASSLMANQETQYF
j_gene: TRBJ2-3; abundance: -; d_gene: TRBD2; v_gene: TRBV4-1; CDR3nt: TGCGCCAGCAGCCAGGCCGGGACTAGCGGCACAGATACGCAGTATTTT; CDR3aa: CASSQAGTSGTDTQYF
j_gene: TRBJ2-1; abundance: -; d_gene: -; v_gene: TRBV15; CDR3nt: TGTGCCACCAGCAGAGAGAGAACAGGAAACAATGAGCAGTTCTTC; CDR3aa: CATSRERTGNNEQFF
j_gene: TRBJ2-3; abundance: -; d_gene: -; v_gene: TRBV5-5; CDR3nt: TGTGCCAGCAGCTTGCGCGGGTCCGGAAACACAGATACGCAGTATTTT; CDR3aa: CASSLRGSGNTDTQYF
j_gene: TRBJ2-7; abundance: few; d_gene: -; v_gene: TRBV11-2; CDR3nt: TGTGCCAGCAGCTTAGTCGAGACATCAGGTGGTAAGCAGTACTTC; CDR3aa: CASSLVETSGGKQYF
j_gene: TRBJ1-3; abundance: -; d_gene: TRBD1; v_gene: TRBV28; CDR3nt: TGTGCCAGCAGTGGACAACAGGGGAGCTCTGGAAACACCATATATTTT; CDR3aa: CASSGQQGSSGNTIYF
j_gene: TRBJ1-1; abundance: -; d_gene: -; v_gene: TRBV5-1; CDR3nt: TGCGCCAGCAGCTTGGCCACAGGGATGAAGATCCAAGCTTTCTTT; CDR3aa: CASSLATGMKIQAFF
j_gene: TRBJ1-3; abundance: -; d_gene: TRBD1; v_gene: TRBV27; CDR3nt: TGTGCCAGCAGTCCCCGGGGGACAGCTGGAAACACCATATATTTT; CDR3aa: CASSPRGTAGNTIYF
j_gene: TRBJ2-7; abundance: -; d_gene: TRBD1; v_gene: TRBV5-1; CDR3nt: TGCGCCAGCAGCGGCCTTGGACAGGGGGGGGAGCAGTACTTC; CDR3aa: CASSGLGQGGEQYF
j_gene: TRBJ2-1; abundance: -; d_gene: TRBD2; v_gene: TRBV2; CDR3nt: TGTGCCAGCAGTGCGGAAGGTAGCGGGGTGAATGAGCAGTTCTTC; CDR3aa: CASSAEGSGVNEQFF
j_gene: TRBJ1-1; abundance: few; d_gene: -; v_gene: TRBV7-8; CDR3nt: TGTGCCAGCAGCCCCGCCAGGGCCCTGAACACTGAAGCTTTCTTT; CDR3aa: CASSPARALNTEAFF
j_gene: TRBJ1-1; abundance: -; d_gene: TRBD1; v_gene: TRBV19; CDR3nt: TGTGCCAGTAGTATGTCCCACAGGGGGATTGGAATTGACGCTTTCTTT; CDR3aa: CASSMSHRGIGIDAFF
j_gene: TRBJ1-2; abundance: -; d_gene: -; v_gene: TRBV5-1; CDR3nt: TGCGCCAGCAGCTTGGCCCAGGGAGGGACCTCTGGCTACACCTTC; CDR3aa: CASSLAQGGTSGYTF
j_gene: TRBJ1-2; abundance: -; d_gene: -; v_gene: TRBV5-6; CDR3nt: TGTGCCAGCAGCATTTTAGACAGCCCCATTAGAGGCTACACCTTC; CDR3aa: CASSILDSPIRGYTF